Below, 2 T cell receptor beta chains from the same sample are listed, as sequenced in a study of metastatic and nonmetastatic thyroid tumors. TCRdb re-clonotyped the PCR reads via MiXCR. This table has around 13,000 clones, 24% appearing once. Every patient underwent thyroid surgery untreated. The sequenced sample was blood. These receptors were obtained from a male donor with papillary thyroid cancer or a benign thyroid nodule (not recorded which). Some clones in this sample may be carry-over from other donors' samples.

This chain uses TRBV2 with TRBJ1-2; D is uncertain. V gave up 3 bases and J gave up 5 bases, with 10 bases separating them. Germline values: CDR1 SNHLY, CDR2 FYNNEI. This CDR3 region has 13 residues. CDR3: CASSEGRRYGYTF. CDR3 in DNA: TGTGCCAGCAGTGAGGGCAGGCGGTATGGCTACACCTTC.

The sample holds many counts of this clone. This rearrangement joins TRBV5-5 to TRBJ1-2, with D uncertain. V was shortened by 0 bases and J by 4 bases, with 4 bases between the two germline ends. Germline loops: CDR1 SGHKS, CDR2 YYEKEE (reference sequence). The CDR3 is 12 residues long. In DNA form, the CDR3 reads TGTGCCAGCAGCTTGGAAAGCTATGGCTACACCTTC. Its protein product is CASSLESYGYTF.